This TCR beta chain came from a study of low-dose radiotherapy and immunotherapy resistance in tumors. About the study: While receiving nivolumab 240 mg every two weeks, patients also received ipilimumab 1 mg/kg every six weeks, both intravenously. Patients took 300 mg oral aspirin daily for four cycles from cycle 1 day 1. Every two weeks, cyclophosphamide 200 mg/m2 was infused one day before radiation plus immunotherapy.

Germline V gene lookup returns CDR1 LNHDA and CDR2 SQIVND (reference sequence). The V and J ends lost 5 bases and 9 bases, in that order; junction bases with no gene match: 9. This CDR3 region has 14 residues. This clonotype appeared many times. Primers used for first-strand cDNA, a TRAV- and TRBV-specific set, covered both alpha and beta chains. The PCR that amplified TCRs ran for around 22 cycles, relying on a constant-region primer and a V-primer adapter. One entry per CDR3 protein results from TCRdb running MiXCR on the reads. The table shows 75,000 to 95,000 distinct CDR3 sequences, with just under 9.5% occurring only once. Time point noted: before trial treatment.

The sample consisted of PBMCs, taken before treatment. The TCR comes from a male donor with prostate cancer. This chain uses TRBV19 with TRBJ2-5; 10 nucleotides agree with TRBD2. This CDR3 reads CASSVSSGSGSQYF. The CDR3 DNA reads TGTGCCAGTAGTGTTTCTAGCGGGAGTGGGTCCCAGTACTTC.